One sample yielded the 24 T cell receptor beta chains listed below, sequenced in a study of T cells after yellow fever vaccination. TCRdb re-called the 5' RACE reads with MiXCR, one entry per CDR3 protein. Among under 600,000 distinct CDR3 sequences, about a fifth were seen once, and the ten largest hold roughly 16%. The source was PBMCs, collected 20 to 25 days after the first yellow fever vaccination. These receptors all come from a man younger than 35 who received the YFV17D yellow fever vaccine.

J is TRBJ1-4 and V is TRBV9; D is ambiguous. In germline, CDR1 is SGDLS, CDR2 YYNGEE. The CDR3 runs to 14 residues. V was pared by 2 bases and J by 3 bases, with 8 bases between. The CDR3 region has the DNA TGTGCCAGCAGCGTCCGATCCTCTAATGAAAAACTGTTTTTT. It codes for CASSVRSSNEKLFF.

This clonotype was seen more than once but under ten times. The chain combines TRBV6-2 or TRBV6-3 with TRBJ2-7, with no clear D. The CDR3 has 11 residues. Trimming took off 6 bases at V and 5 bases at J, with 8 bases between the two ends. Germline assignment: CDR1 MNHEY and CDR2 SVGEGT. DNA of the CDR3: TGTGCCAGCAGATACGGAAACGAGCAGTACGTC. Amino acids: CASRYGNEQYV.

The rearrangement uses TRBV6-5 and TRBJ2-3; a weak D match, TRBD2 (6 bases). CDR1 MNHEY and CDR2 SVGAGI come from the germline V gene. This CDR3 contains 15 residues. Trimming took off 0 bases at V and 3 bases at J, with 10 bases between the two ends. The DNA for the CDR3 is TGTGCCAGCAGTTACTCAGGCGGGGTGACAGATACGCAGTATTTT. The encoded protein is CASSYSGGVTDTQYF.

The rearrangement links TRBV4-2 to TRBJ2-3, with 8 bases fitting TRBD2. The CDR3 is 16 amino acids. Germline-derived CDR1 and CDR2 are LGHNA and YNFKEQ. V was pared by 1 base and J by 4 bases, with 7 bases of the junction left unmatched. The CDR3 sequence is CASSQVGGASPDTQYF. In DNA, the CDR3 is TGTGCCAGCAGCCAAGTCGGGGGGGCGAGCCCAGATACGCAGTATTTT.

The genes are TRBV16 and TRBJ2-5; D remains ambiguous. V shed 0 bases and J shed 4 bases, with 9 bases lying between them. Germline V gene lookup returns CDR1 KGHSY and CDR2 FQNENV. There are 14 residues in the CDR3. The CDR3 loop is CASSQSLGGETQYF. The DNA for the CDR3 is TGTGCCAGCAGCCAATCCTTGGGCGGAGAGACCCAGTACTTC.

This chain links TRBV6-2 or TRBV6-3 with TRBJ2-3; 8 bases agree with TRBD1. This CDR3 region has 16 residues. V was clipped by 4 bases and J by 6 bases; unmatched bases: 12. Germline assignment: CDR1 MNHEY and CDR2 SVGEGT. In DNA, the CDR3 is TGTGCCAGCAGTTCAGAATCGGACAGGGTGGAGGATACGCAGTATTTT. This sequence encodes CASSSESDRVEDTQYF.

This clonotype was counted a single time. The chain recombines TRBV24-1 with TRBJ2-3, with a tentative D call TRBD2 (5 bases). The length of the CDR3 is 15 residues. Trimming removed 2 bases at V and 4 bases at J, with 12 bases between. CDR1 and CDR2 from the germline V gene are KGHDR and SFDVKD. As DNA, the CDR3 is TGTGCCACCAGTGATTACCGGGGTGTGGCAGATACGCAGTATTTT. Its protein is CATSDYRGVADTQYF.

This clonotype was counted a few times. CDR3 DNA sequence: TGTGCCAGCAGCCAAGACGTACGGGACGACCCGCAGTATTTT. Its protein is CASSQDVRDDPQYF. The chain is built from TRBV4-2 and TRBJ2-3; tentatively, D is TRBD1 or TRBD2 (5 bases each). Germline-derived CDR1 and CDR2 are LGHNA and YNFKEQ. The CDR3 runs 14 residues. Trimming cost V 0 bases and J 10 bases, with 14 bases left between them.

In its sample, this clonotype was seen a few times. The gene calls are TRBV27 and TRBJ2-7, with D tentatively TRBD1 (5 bases). Trimming stripped 2 bases from V and 4 bases from J, with 9 bases between. Germline CDR1 is MNHEY and CDR2 is SMNVEV (reference sequence). CDR3 size: 13 residues. For the CDR3, the DNA is TGTGCCAGCAGTTTAAAGGGGATATACGAGCAGTACTTC. The encoded protein is CASSLKGIYEQYF.

The V call is TRBV7-8, the J call TRBJ2-7; 7 nucleotides align to TRBD1. Germline loops: CDR1 SGHVS, CDR2 FQNEAQ. V gave up 1 base and J gave up 5 bases; unmatched junction bases: 8. The length of the CDR3 is 15 residues. The CDR3 region has the DNA TGTGCCAGCAGCTTAGTGTGGTCCCAGGGGGACGAGCAGTACGTC. It specifies CASSLVWSQGDEQYV.

This clonotype was counted only a few times. The chain couples TRBV10-3 to TRBJ1-4; 10 bases agree with TRBD1. Trimming took 10 bases from V and 6 from J; bases not matched to a gene: 11. Germline values: CDR1 ENHRY, CDR2 SYGVKD. The CDR3 length is 15 residues. The CDR3, as DNA: TGTGCCACTCGAGGACAGGGGGTAGCTTATGAAAAACTGTTTTTT. It encodes CATRGQGVAYEKLFF.

This clonotype was counted only a few times. This chain links TRBV6-1 with TRBJ1-2; 7 nucleotides line up with TRBD1. After removal of 5 bases from V and 4 bases from J, the junction contained 7 bases not matched to a gene. The CDR3 consists of 14 residues. Germline CDR1 reads MNHNS; CDR2 reads SASEGT. The DNA of the CDR3 is TGTGCCAGCAGTCCCACTACAGGGGTCTATGGCTACACCTTC. This sequence encodes CASSPTTGVYGYTF.

This clonotype occurred once. The chain has TRBV29-1 and TRBJ1-2, with 8 bases fitting TRBD1. The J segment lost 5 bases and the V segment lost 7 bases, leaving 9 bases of the junction unmatched. The CDR3 runs to 13 residues. Germline V gene data show CDR1 as SQVTM and CDR2 as ANQGSEA. In DNA, the CDR3 is TGCAGCGCTCAGGGGGCCCATGGTTATGGCTACACCTTC. It is translated as CSAQGAHGYGYTF. Variable domain in full (rest from reference TRBV29-1 and TRBJ1-2): SAVISQKPSRDICQRGTSLTIQCQVDSQVTMMFWYRQQPGQSLTLIATANQGSEATYESGFVIDKFPISRPNLTFSTLTVSNMSPEDSSIYLCSAQGAHGYGYTFGSGTRLTVV.

This sequence joins TRBV28 and TRBJ2-3; 8 bases align to TRBD1. V trimming: 7 bases; J trimming: 1 base; junction bases outside the gene matches: 13. Germline V gives CDR1 MDHEN, CDR2 SYDVKM. The CDR3 length is 17 residues. CDR3 sequence: CASTTGGGGVGTDTQYF. The CDR3 bases are TGTGCCAGCACCACAGGGGGAGGCGGGGTTGGCACAGATACGCAGTATTTT.

This clonotype appeared many times. The chain has TRBV6-2 or TRBV6-3 and TRBJ2-7; 7 nucleotides agree with TRBD1. Germline assignment: CDR1 MNHEY and CDR2 SVGEGT. The CDR3 has 14 amino acids. Trimming removed 5 bases from V and 1 base from J; junction bases left unmatched: 5. CDR3 sequence: CASSQGTVSYEQYF. CDR3 in DNA: TGTGCCAGCAGTCAAGGGACAGTGTCCTACGAGCAGTACTTC.

In this sample, this clonotype turned up a few times. The chain uses TRBV7-8 and TRBJ1-1, with no clear D. The CDR3 is 12 residues long. Germline V gives CDR1 SGHVS, CDR2 FQNEAQ. V lost 6 bases and J 4 bases, leaving 9 bases between the germline ends. The CDR3 DNA reads TGTGCCAGCAGAAGAAACCCCACTGAAGCTTTCTTT. Its protein is CASRRNPTEAFF.

This clonotype appeared a few times. The rearrangement joins TRBV5-4 to TRBJ2-1, with 8 bases lining up with TRBD1. Germline V CDR1 and CDR2: SGHNT, YYREEE (reference sequence). Germline trimming cut 0 bases from V and 6 bases from J; bases unmatched to any gene: 2. The CDR3 is 14 residues long. In DNA form, the CDR3 reads TGTGCCAGCAGCTTGGGGACAGGGAGCAATGAGCAGTTCTTC. This translates into CASSLGTGSNEQFF. Complete variable domain (other parts from reference TRBV5-4 and TRBJ2-1): ETGVTQSPTHLIKTRGQQVTLRCSSQSGHNTVSWYQQALGQGPQFIFQYYREEENGRGNFPPRFSGLQFPNYSSELNVNALELDDSALYLCASSLGTGSNEQFFGPGTRLTVL.

The chain carries TRBV6-1 and TRBJ2-1; 8 positions agree with TRBD2. CDR1 and CDR2 (germline): MNHNS, SASEGT. The V segment lost 8 bases and the J segment 3 bases; nucleotides outside the gene matches: 6. The CDR3 consists of 14 residues. CDR3 coding DNA: TGTGCCAGCCGGACAGCGGGGGACTACAATGAGCAGTTCTTC. It codes for CASRTAGDYNEQFF.

This clonotype was observed a handful of times. The chain employs TRBV20-1 and TRBJ2-7; 7 bases match TRBD1. Trimming at V came to 5 bases and at J to 0 bases, leaving 7 bases not matched to a gene. The CDR3 length is 14 residues. Germline-derived CDR1 and CDR2 are DFQATT and SNEGSKA (reference sequence). The DNA of the CDR3 is TGCAGTGCTCCACCGGACAGGAGCTCCTACGAGCAGTACTTC. Translation gives CSAPPDRSSYEQYF.

This clonotype was found many times. The J gene is TRBJ2-1, the V gene TRBV5-1; 8 nucleotides agree with TRBD2. CDR3 size: 13 residues. CDR1 and CDR2 from the germline V gene are SGHRS and YFSETQ. Trimming removed 4 bases from V and 9 bases from J; junction bases left unmatched: 6. DNA for the CDR3: TGCGCCAGCAGCGTGACTAGCGTCCGTGAGCAGTTCTTC. Protein sequence: CASSVTSVREQFF.

The chain carries TRBV20-1 and TRBJ2-3, with 8 bases that match TRBD1. CDR1 and CDR2 from the germline V gene are DFQATT and SNEGSKA (reference sequence). CDR3 length: 14 residues. J lost 1 base, V lost 5 bases, and 5 bases had no gene match. CDR3 region: CSASGTGGTDTQYF. The CDR3 region has the DNA TGCAGTGCTTCCGGGACAGGAGGCACAGATACGCAGTATTTT.

In this sample, this clonotype turned up many times. The chain is built from TRBV5-1 and TRBJ2-7; D may be TRBD2 (6 bases). From germline, CDR1 is SGHRS and CDR2 YFSETQ. The CDR3 extends over 13 amino acids. V was cut by 4 bases and J by 3 bases, with 11 bases left in between. CDR3: CASSAGRLYEQYF. CDR3 bases: TGCGCCAGCAGCGCGGGACGCCTCTACGAGCAGTACTTC.

The V and J genes are TRBV15 and TRBJ1-4, with D hard to call. V was clipped by 3 bases and J by 4 bases, with 12 bases between them. Per germline, CDR1 LNHNV and CDR2 YYDKDF (reference sequence). This CDR3 has 15 amino acids. The CDR3 loop is CATSSRRGYNEKLFF. As DNA, the CDR3 is TGTGCCACCAGCAGCCGCCGGGGTTATAATGAAAAACTGTTTTTT.

This chain connects TRBV7-3 to TRBJ1-1; tentative D call: TRBD1 (5 bases). The CDR3 runs 14 residues. CDR1 and CDR2 from the germline V gene are SGHTA and FQGTGA. V was clipped by 3 bases and J by 0 bases, with 8 bases between them. The CDR3 DNA is TGTGCCAGCAGCTTCGACAGCCTGAACACTGAAGCTTTCTTT. Translated: CASSFDSLNTEAFF.